This TCR beta chain derives from a study of blood T cell repertoires in COVID-19. Background on the study: Sample material is recorded as cDNA or gDNA derived from T cells, B-cell-depleted T cells, or PBMCs.

Germline lookup yields CDR1 LNHDA and CDR2 SQIVND (reference sequence). This CDR3 is 15 amino acids long. Between the trimmed V and J ends, which lost 6 bases and 8 bases, there was a span of 20 bases. Assay: immunoSEQ multiplex PCR; the TCRdb copy retains only in-frame clones and omits some. The profile shows approximately 90,000 clones, 80% to 85% of them singletons. The V call is TRBV19, the J call TRBJ2-1, with D maybe TRBD2 (6 bases). Sequencing input: peripheral blood. This sequence was found in a woman older than 75 with active or convalescent COVID-19. CDR3 DNA sequence: TGTGCCAGTAGGACTTTACTAGCCCCCTGGGATGAGCAGTTCTTC. Translation: CASRTLLAPWDEQFF.